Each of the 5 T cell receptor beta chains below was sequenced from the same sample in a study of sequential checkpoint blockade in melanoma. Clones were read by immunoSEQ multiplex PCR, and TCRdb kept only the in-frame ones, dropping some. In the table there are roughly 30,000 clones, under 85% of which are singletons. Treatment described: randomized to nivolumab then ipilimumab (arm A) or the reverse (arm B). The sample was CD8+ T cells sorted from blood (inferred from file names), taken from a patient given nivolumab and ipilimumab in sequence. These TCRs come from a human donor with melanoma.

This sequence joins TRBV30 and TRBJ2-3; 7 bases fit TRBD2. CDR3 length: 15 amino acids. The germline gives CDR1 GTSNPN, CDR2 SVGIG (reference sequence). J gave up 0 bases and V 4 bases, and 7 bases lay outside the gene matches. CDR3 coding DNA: TGTGCCTGGAATTCCCTAGCGGTTAGCACAGATACGCAGTATTTT. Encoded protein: CAWNSLAVSTDTQYF.

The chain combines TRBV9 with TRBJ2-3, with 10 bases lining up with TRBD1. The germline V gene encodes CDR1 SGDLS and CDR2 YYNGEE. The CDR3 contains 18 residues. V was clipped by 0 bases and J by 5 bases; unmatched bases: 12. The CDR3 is CASSVAVTPGQGKDTQYF. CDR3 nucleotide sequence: TGTGCCAGCAGCGTAGCCGTTACTCCGGGACAGGGGAAAGATACGCAGTATTTT.

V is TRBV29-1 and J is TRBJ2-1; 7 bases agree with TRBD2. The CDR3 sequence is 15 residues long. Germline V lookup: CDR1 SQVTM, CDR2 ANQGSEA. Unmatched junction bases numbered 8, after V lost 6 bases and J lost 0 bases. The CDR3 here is CSVLKRDRSYNEQFF. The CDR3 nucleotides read TGCAGCGTCCTCAAGCGGGACCGCTCCTACAATGAGCAGTTCTTC.

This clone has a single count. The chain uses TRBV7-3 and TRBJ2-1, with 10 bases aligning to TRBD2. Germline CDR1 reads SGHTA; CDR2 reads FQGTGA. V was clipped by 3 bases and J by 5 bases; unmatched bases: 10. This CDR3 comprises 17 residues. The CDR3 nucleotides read TGTGCCAGCAGCTTGGACAGCACTAGCGGGGTCAACAATGAGCAGTTCTTC. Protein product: CASSLDSTSGVNNEQFF.

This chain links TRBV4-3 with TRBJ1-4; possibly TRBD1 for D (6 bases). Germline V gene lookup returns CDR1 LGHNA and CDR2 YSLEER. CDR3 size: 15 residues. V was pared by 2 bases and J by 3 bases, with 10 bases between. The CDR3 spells CASSQRTAPNEKLFF. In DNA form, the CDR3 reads TGCGCCAGCAGCCAAAGGACAGCTCCTAATGAAAAACTGTTTTTT.